This is a list of T cell receptor beta chains from one sample in a study of blood T cell repertoires in COVID-19. Here immunoSEQ multiplex PCR was the method, and the copy in TCRdb shows in-frame clones only, minus some. The sample lists under 50,000 clones; 85% to 95% were seen once. The specimen sequenced was peripheral blood. All receptors derive from a man aged 55 to 70 with COVID-19, enrolled during active disease. Each CDR3 is given with its conserved first and last residue. A D gene is named only where the DNA matches it firmly. The size entry is marked missing in some rows and otherwise reads once, few, many or a size class.

-	TRBV14	TRBD1	TRBJ1-1	CASRQTGVTEAFF	TGTGCCAGCAGGCAGACAGGGGTCACTGAAGCTTTCTTT
-	TRBV11-2	TRBD1	TRBJ1-1	CASSPIQGAWTEAFF	TGTGCCAGCAGCCCAATACAGGGGGCCTGGACTGAAGCTTTCTTT
-	TRBV7-2	TRBD1	TRBJ2-1	CASSLARGRNEQFF	TGTGCCAGCAGCTTGGCCAGGGGGCGGAATGAGCAGTTCTTC
-	TRBV3-1/TRBV3-2	-	TRBJ2-1	CASSTGVEQFF	TGTGCCAGCAGCACGGGGGTGGAGCAGTTCTTC
-	TRBV12-3/TRBV12-4	-	TRBJ1-3	CASSFNGGNTIYF	TGTGCCAGCAGTTTTAACGGGGGAAACACCATATATTTT
once	TRBV20-1	-	TRBJ2-1	CSASQGGSYNEQFF	TGCAGTGCGAGTCAGGGGGGCTCCTACAATGAGCAGTTCTTC
-	TRBV9	TRBD1	TRBJ1-1	CASSSTGTVNTEAFF	TGTGCCAGCAGCTCTACCGGGACAGTTAACACTGAAGCTTTCTTT
-	TRBV5-8	TRBD1	TRBJ2-2	CASSPLGQGFAGELFF	TGTGCCAGCAGCCCCCTTGGACAGGGTTTTGCCGGGGAGCTGTTTTTT
-	TRBV13	TRBD1	TRBJ2-1	CASLLPGTGQSHNEQFF	TGTGCCAGCCTACTACCCGGGACGGGACAGTCTCACAATGAGCAGTTCTTC
-	TRBV18	-	TRBJ2-6	CASSLGAGANVLTF	TGTGCCAGCTCACTAGGGGCCGGGGCCAACGTCCTGACTTTC
few	TRBV7-9	TRBD2	TRBJ2-7	CASSLGAPGLAGGGEQYF	TGTGCCAGCAGCTTAGGTGCCCCGGGACTAGCGGGAGGAGGGGAGCAGTACTTC
-	TRBV7-2	TRBD2	TRBJ2-3	CASSLWASGRADTQYF	TGTGCCAGCAGCTTATGGGCTAGCGGGAGAGCAGATACGCAGTATTTT
-	TRBV9	-	TRBJ1-1	CASSSTSEGTEAFF	TGTGCCAGCAGCTCAACGTCGGAGGGCACTGAAGCTTTCTTT
-	TRBV18	-	TRBJ1-5	CASSPFTGGAGQPQHF	TGTGCCAGCTCACCATTTACGGGGGGCGCGGGTCAGCCCCAGCATTTT
-	TRBV4-1	TRBD1	TRBJ1-1	CASSRSQGTNTEAFF	TGCGCCAGCAGCAGATCACAGGGGACCAACACTGAAGCTTTCTTT
-	TRBV6-5	-	TRBJ1-1	CASNSGTPRVEAFF	TGTGCCAGCAACTCCGGGACACCCAGGGTTGAAGCTTTCTTT
once	TRBV3-1/TRBV3-2	TRBD1	TRBJ2-7	CASRRMTGDEQYF	TGTGCCAGCAGGCGGATGACAGGGGACGAGCAGTACTTC
-	TRBV9	-	TRBJ2-2	CASSVVQGSTGELFF	TGTGCCAGCAGCGTAGTTCAGGGAAGCACCGGGGAGCTGTTTTTT
-	TRBV2	-	TRBJ1-3	CASSEFTVVGNTIYF	TGTGCCAGCAGTGAATTTACAGTAGTTGGAAACACCATATATTTT
-	TRBV5-1	-	TRBJ2-3	CASSLAPGNTQYF	TGCGCCAGCAGCTTGGCGCCAGGGAATACGCAGTATTTT
few	TRBV7-2	-	TRBJ1-2	CASSLAFPVENGYTF	TGTGCCAGCAGCTTAGCATTCCCGGTTGAAAATGGCTACACCTTC
-	TRBV27	-	TRBJ2-3	CASSFQQGDTQYF	TGTGCCAGCAGTTTTCAACAGGGAGATACGCAGTATTTT
few	TRBV5-5	-	TRBJ1-4	CASSSSPGVLGEKLFF	TGTGCCAGCAGCTCCTCTCCCGGGGTTCTAGGTGAAAAACTGTTTTTT
once	TRBV6-1	TRBD2	TRBJ2-1	CASSEYRAGETYNEQFF	TGTGCCAGCAGTGAATATCGGGCGGGGGAGACCTACAATGAGCAGTTCTTC
-	TRBV5-1	-	TRBJ2-3	CASSLQGPRGTDTQYF	TGCGCCAGCAGCTTGCAGGGGCCGCGAGGCACAGATACGCAGTATTTT
-	TRBV10-3	-	TRBJ1-2	CAISDNRKVYGYTF	TGTGCCATCAGTGATAACAGGAAGGTCTATGGCTACACCTTC
-	TRBV9	TRBD1	TRBJ1-5	CASSATGGGQPQHF	TGTGCCAGCAGCGCGACAGGGGGGGGTCAGCCCCAGCATTTT
-	TRBV10-3	-	TRBJ2-1	CAITGNPSSYNEQFF	TGTGCCATCACAGGGAACCCTAGCTCCTACAATGAGCAGTTCTTC
-	TRBV2	TRBD2	TRBJ2-3	CASSEFTSGRAGDTQYF	TGTGCCAGCAGTGAGTTTACTAGCGGGAGGGCCGGGGATACGCAGTATTTT
-	TRBV18	-	TRBJ1-6	CASSPVKQGNSPLHF	TGTGCCAGCTCACCAGTTAAACAGGGTAATTCACCCCTCCACTTT
-	TRBV27	TRBD2	TRBJ2-1	CASSLYGGRTYNEQFF	TGTGCCAGCAGTTTATACGGCGGGAGGACCTACAATGAGCAGTTCTTC
-	TRBV28	TRBD1	TRBJ1-2	CASRSSGQGNYGYTF	TGTGCCAGCAGAAGCTCGGGACAGGGTAACTATGGCTACACCTTC
-	TRBV10-1	-	TRBJ1-2	CASSESRYYGYTF	TGCGCCAGCAGTGAGTCGAGGTACTATGGCTACACCTTC
once	TRBV9	TRBD1	TRBJ1-3	CASSVSDRSGNTIYF	TGTGCCAGCAGCGTTTCGGACAGGTCTGGAAACACCATATATTTT
once	TRBV29-1	TRBD2	TRBJ2-1	CSVEAAGGPNEQFF	TGCAGCGTTGAAGCGGCGGGGGGGCCGAATGAGCAGTTCTTC
-	TRBV11-2	TRBD2	TRBJ2-1	CASSSQLAGGSEQFF	TGTGCCAGCAGCTCCCAACTAGCGGGAGGAAGTGAGCAGTTCTTC
-	TRBV24-1	TRBD2	TRBJ2-7	CATSEYAGEQYF	TGTGCCACCAGTGAGTATGCGGGGGAACAGTACTTC
-	TRBV20-1	TRBD1	TRBJ2-1	CSWTGANEQFF	TGCAGTTGGACAGGGGCCAATGAGCAGTTCTTC
-	TRBV9	TRBD2	TRBJ2-2	CASSGAGGRNTGELFF	TGTGCCAGCAGCGGTGCGGGAGGGAGGAACACCGGGGAGCTGTTTTTT
-	TRBV4-1	-	TRBJ1-2	CASSQGRTRGRYGYTF	TGCGCCAGCAGCCAAGGTCGGACAAGGGGTAGATATGGCTACACCTTC
once	TRBV18	TRBD1	TRBJ2-3	CASSPIGQGSDTQYF	TGTGCCAGCTCACCGATCGGACAGGGATCTGATACGCAGTATTTT
-	TRBV6-5	TRBD1	TRBJ2-1	CASSYSVGQKLDEQFF	TGTGCCAGCAGTTACTCGGTGGGACAGAAGCTGGATGAGCAGTTCTTC
-	TRBV7-9	-	TRBJ2-4	CASSLVQSNIQYF	TGTGCCAGCAGCTTAGTGCAGTCCAACATTCAGTACTTC
-	TRBV18	-	TRBJ1-1	CASSPLENTEAFF	TGTGCCAGCTCACCATTAGAGAACACTGAAGCTTTCTTT
few	TRBV7-2	-	TRBJ2-7	CASSLPGYEQYF	TGTGCCAGCAGCTTACCAGGTTACGAGCAGTACTTC
few	TRBV30	TRBD1	TRBJ1-2	CAGQGGVDYGYTF	TGTGCCGGGCAAGGGGGCGTGGACTATGGCTACACCTTC
-	TRBV3-1/TRBV3-2	TRBD1	TRBJ1-6	CASSRGQGSNSPLHF	TGTGCCAGCAGCCGCGGACAGGGATCTAATTCACCCCTCCACTTT
once	TRBV15	TRBD2	TRBJ2-7	CATSRDLAAYEQYF	TGTGCCACCAGCAGAGATCTAGCGGCCTACGAGCAGTACTTC
-	TRBV11-2	-	TRBJ1-1	CASSLLFRTEAFF	TGTGCCAGCAGCTTACTATTTCGGACTGAAGCTTTCTTT
-	TRBV9	TRBD2	TRBJ2-7	CASVPTSGRWVGHEQYF	TGTGCCAGCGTCCCGACTAGCGGGAGGTGGGTGGGCCACGAGCAGTACTTC